This is a list of T cell receptor beta chains from one sample in a study of blood T cell repertoires in COVID-19. The method was immunoSEQ multiplex PCR; TCRdb's version includes in-frame clones alone and lacks a portion of them. Of under 200,000 clones listed, roughly 84% were seen once; the top ten hold 2.5% to 3%. The sequencing input was peripheral blood. All receptors derive from a woman aged 55-70 years with acute or convalescent COVID-19. Each CDR3 is given with its conserved first and last residue. D genes are given only for firm matches. Size is omitted from some rows. Given values are once, few, many or a class for expanded clones.

d_gene	v_gene	abundance	j_gene	CDR3aa	CDR3nt
TRBD1	TRBV28	.	TRBJ1-2	CASSLESGGTGRYGYTF	TGTGCCAGCAGTTTAGAGTCCGGCGGGACAGGCAGGTATGGCTACACCTTC
TRBD1	TRBV6-5	.	TRBJ2-7	CASSYGTGAYEQYF	TGTGCCAGCAGTTACGGGACAGGGGCCTACGAGCAGTACTTC
TRBD1	TRBV27	few	TRBJ2-1	CASSSMYRGLSSYNEQFF	TGTGCCAGCAGTTCAATGTACAGGGGGCTGAGCTCCTACAATGAGCAGTTCTTC
TRBD2	TRBV11-3	.	TRBJ2-1	CASSLAGTSPFF	TGTGCCAGCAGCTTAGCGGGGACTAGCCCGTTCTTC
TRBD1	TRBV5-1	.	TRBJ2-7	CASSEGQGGEQYF	TGCGCCAGCAGCGAGGGACAGGGCGGCGAGCAGTACTTC
TRBD1	TRBV18	.	TRBJ2-7	CASSPGRGGRDEQYF	TGTGCCAGCTCACCTGGGAGAGGGGGCCGAGACGAGCAGTACTTC
TRBD1	TRBV4-1	.	TRBJ1-2	CASSQDGRGRGTGYTF	TGCGCCAGCAGCCAAGATGGCCGGGGCAGGGGGACCGGCTACACCTTC
.	TRBV2	.	TRBJ1-1	CASSGSRRPATEAFF	TGTGCCAGCAGTGGGTCCCGCAGGCCCGCGACTGAAGCTTTCTTT
.	TRBV11-2	.	TRBJ2-7	CASSLAAGTHEQYF	TGTGCCAGCAGCTTAGCGGCGGGCACCCACGAGCAGTACTTC
TRBD1	TRBV19	once	TRBJ1-5	CASGQGVGQPQHF	TGTGCCAGCGGACAGGGGGTGGGTCAGCCCCAGCATTTT
.	TRBV27	.	TRBJ1-2	CASRTGGAGNYGYTF	TGTGCCAGCAGAACGGGGGGCGCAGGCAACTATGGCTACACCTTC
TRBD1	TRBV28	.	TRBJ2-7	CASTGQGTGEQYF	TGTGCCAGCACGGGACAGGGAACAGGCGAGCAGTACTTC
.	TRBV29-1	.	TRBJ1-1	CSANRVDTEAFF	TGCAGCGCTAACAGGGTTGACACTGAAGCTTTCTTT
TRBD1	TRBV13	.	TRBJ1-6	CASSQRGTGYNSPLHF	TGTGCCAGCAGCCAGCGAGGGACAGGGTATAATTCACCCCTCCACTTT
.	TRBV7-2	.	TRBJ2-1	CASSSLGAGYEQFF	TGTGCCAGCAGCTCCCTCGGTGCAGGCTATGAGCAGTTCTTC
TRBD1	TRBV7-9	.	TRBJ1-3	CASRATGFGNTIYF	TGTGCCAGCAGGGCGACAGGGTTCGGAAACACCATATATTTT
TRBD1	TRBV28	.	TRBJ1-1	CASSPLTGGRSEAFF	TGTGCCAGCAGTCCTCTGACAGGGGGTAGGTCTGAAGCTTTCTTT
.	TRBV3-1/TRBV3-2	.	TRBJ1-4	CASSQRPGVLNEKLFF	TGTGCCAGCAGCCAGAGACCCGGAGTCCTGAATGAAAAACTGTTTTTT
.	TRBV7-2	.	TRBJ2-3	CASSLGGGAYTQYF	TGTGCCAGCAGCTTAGGTGGGGGGGCGTATACGCAGTATTTT
TRBD1	TRBV7-2	few	TRBJ2-7	CASSLDRAAYEQYF	TGTGCCAGCAGCTTGGACAGGGCCGCCTACGAGCAGTACTTC
TRBD2	TRBV7-2	.	TRBJ2-5	CASSLALGTRGAQYF	TGTGCCAGCAGCTTAGCGCTTGGGACTAGAGGGGCCCAGTACTTC
TRBD2	TRBV7-2	.	TRBJ2-1	CASSSTRTSGGIRFF	TGTGCCAGCAGCTCGACTAGGACTAGCGGGGGGATACGGTTCTTC
TRBD2	TRBV6-2/TRBV6-3	once	TRBJ2-3	CASSYSAGGPLDTQYF	TGTGCCAGCAGTTACTCGGCGGGGGGCCCCCTGGATACGCAGTATTTT
.	TRBV4-3	.	TRBJ2-2	CASSQEPLGATGELFF	TGCGCCAGCAGCCAAGAGCCACTAGGTGCAACCGGGGAGCTGTTTTTT
.	TRBV24-1	.	TRBJ1-6	CATSARVTPYNSPLHF	TGTGCCACCAGTGCCAGGGTTACCCCCTATAATTCACCCCTCCACTTT
.	TRBV4-3	.	TRBJ2-7	CASSQVKGDFYEQYF	TGCGCCAGCAGCCAAGTGAAGGGGGATTTCTACGAGCAGTACTTC
TRBD1	TRBV7-9	.	TRBJ2-7	CASSPGVGTDSYEQYF	TGTGCCAGCAGCCCCGGCGTCGGGACAGATTCCTACGAGCAGTACTTC
.	TRBV15	.	TRBJ2-5	CATSRDLTGQETQYF	TGTGCCACCAGCAGAGATCTAACAGGTCAAGAGACCCAGTACTTC
.	TRBV3-1/TRBV3-2	.	TRBJ2-7	CASSPWTLSYEQYF	TGTGCCAGCAGCCCCTGGACACTTTCCTACGAGCAGTACTTC
TRBD1	TRBV5-6	.	TRBJ1-2	CASSLPGQGTIGYTF	TGTGCCAGCAGCTTACCGGGACAGGGGACCATTGGCTACACCTTC
.	TRBV6-5	.	TRBJ2-1	CASSQEGTLGEQFF	TGTGCCAGCAGTCAGGAAGGAACTCTGGGTGAGCAGTTCTTC
.	TRBV7-2	.	TRBJ2-5	CASSLGRQRVQETQYF	TGTGCCAGCAGCTTAGGCAGACAGCGCGTCCAAGAGACCCAGTACTTC
TRBD1	TRBV19	.	TRBJ2-1	CASSIDGQGLDNEQFF	TGTGCCAGTAGTATAGACGGACAGGGGTTAGACAATGAGCAGTTCTTC
TRBD1	TRBV29-1	.	TRBJ2-1	CSVDSGTGKNEQFF	TGCAGCGTTGACTCCGGGACAGGGAAAAATGAGCAGTTCTTC
TRBD2	TRBV7-3	.	TRBJ2-1	CASSRGLAGYNEQFF	TGTGCCAGCAGCCGGGGACTAGCGGGCTACAATGAGCAGTTCTTC
.	TRBV5-6	.	TRBJ1-1	CASSLDAGTEAFF	TGTGCCAGCAGCTTGGATGCGGGAACTGAAGCTTTCTTT
TRBD1	TRBV5-1	.	TRBJ2-7	CASSWTGNPYEQYF	TGCGCCAGCAGCTGGACAGGTAACCCCTACGAGCAGTACTTC
TRBD2	TRBV3-1/TRBV3-2	.	TRBJ2-5	CASSRAGTSGGAVETQYF	TGTGCCAGCAGCCGGGCCGGGACTAGCGGGGGGGCGGTAGAGACCCAGTACTTC
.	TRBV11-2	.	TRBJ1-6	CASSLLPSRARNSPLHF	TGTGCCAGCAGCTTACTCCCCAGCAGGGCGCGGAATTCACCCCTCCACTTT
TRBD1	TRBV7-2	few	TRBJ1-3	CASSPDRAGNTIYF	TGTGCCAGCAGCCCCGACAGGGCCGGAAACACCATATATTTT
TRBD2	TRBV7-3	.	TRBJ2-1	CASSLTFGGYNEQFF	TGTGCCAGCAGCTTAACGTTCGGGGGGTACAATGAGCAGTTCTTC
TRBD2	TRBV5-4	once	TRBJ2-5	CASRLGVGGGIGRETQYF	TGTGCCAGCAGGCTTGGCGTGGGCGGGGGTATCGGGAGAGAGACCCAGTACTTC
.	TRBV5-6	.	TRBJ2-5	CASSRPEAGFVATQYF	TGTGCCAGCAGCCGCCCGGAGGCGGGGTTCGTAGCGACCCAGTACTTC
.	TRBV6-8	.	TRBJ1-1	CASSYPQGPEAFF	TGTGCCAGCAGTTACCCACAGGGACCAGAAGCTTTCTTT
.	TRBV10-3	.	TRBJ1-2	CAISESFLSVGYTF	TGTGCCATCAGTGAGTCGTTCCTTTCGGTTGGCTACACCTTC
.	TRBV25-1	once	TRBJ1-2	CASSESTGPPWDGYTF	TGTGCCAGCAGTGAATCCACAGGGCCCCCCTGGGATGGCTACACCTTC
TRBD2	TRBV4-2	.	TRBJ2-1	CASSQVASGGPSSYNEQFF	TGTGCCAGCAGCCAAGTGGCTAGCGGGGGCCCCAGCTCCTACAATGAGCAGTTCTTC
.	TRBV29-1	.	TRBJ1-2	CSVGDIYGYTF	TGCAGCGTGGGGGACATCTATGGCTACACCTTC
TRBD2	TRBV19	.	TRBJ2-7	CASSEGLAGGYEQYF	TGTGCCAGTAGCGAGGGACTAGCGGGGGGGTACGAGCAGTACTTC
.	TRBV3-1/TRBV3-2	.	TRBJ2-2	CASSQHNTRAPGLNTGELFF	TGTGCCAGCAGCCAACACAACACCCGGGCCCCGGGACTCAACACCGGGGAGCTGTTTTTT
.	TRBV19	.	TRBJ2-5	CASSTTGGRQTQYF	TGTGCCAGTAGTACTACAGGAGGGCGGCAGACCCAGTACTTC
.	TRBV5-1	.	TRBJ1-6	CASSLGGSTGLNAPLHF	TGCGCCAGCAGCTTGGGGGGGTCCACAGGGTTGAACGCACCCCTCCACTTT
TRBD2	TRBV3-1/TRBV3-2	.	TRBJ2-1	CASSLSGGSSYNEQFF	TGTGCCAGCAGTCTTAGCGGGGGGTCGTCTTACAATGAGCAGTTCTTC
TRBD1	TRBV11-2	.	TRBJ2-7	CASSTGQGNYEQYF	TGTGCCAGCAGCACTGGACAGGGTAACTACGAGCAGTACTTC
.	TRBV11-2	.	TRBJ2-5	CASCRGLWETQYF	TGTGCCAGCTGTAGGGGACTCTGGGAGACCCAGTACTTC
.	TRBV7-2	few	TRBJ1-1	CASSYGYTEAFF	TGTGCCAGCAGCTACGGGTACACTGAAGCTTTCTTT